What follows describes a single T cell receptor (beta chain). In TCRdb, the RT-PCR reads were re-called with MiXCR into one record per CDR3 protein. The profile shows hundreds of thousands of distinct CDR3 sequences, 6.5% to 8% of them singletons. The sample belongs to a study of response to subunit inactivated influenza vaccine. This CDR3 has 18 residues. Germline lookup yields CDR1 KGHDR and CDR2 SFDVKD. J was trimmed by 0 bases and V by 3 bases; bases with no gene match: 10. The material was PBMCs from blood, obtained about 23 months after vaccination. The TCR was taken from a man aged 50 to 69 who received an inactivated influenza vaccine. This chain links TRBV24-1 with TRBJ2-1, with TRBD1 matching 7 bases. The DNA for the CDR3 is TGTGCCACCAGTGATCCTTCGACAGGGCAGACCTCCTACAATGAGCAGTTCTTC. This gives the protein CATSDPSTGQTSYNEQFF.